These 21 T cell receptor beta chains were all obtained from the same sample, sequenced in a study of blood T cell repertoires in COVID-19. Profiled with immunoSEQ multiplex PCR; TCRdb holds only in-frame clones, not every one. The sample lists about 47,000 clones, 65% to 85% seen once, with about 27% in the top ten. Sequenced: peripheral blood. The source is an elderly woman with COVID-19, enrolled during active disease.

The table lists this clone with a few counts. J is TRBJ2-5 and V is TRBV27; maybe TRBD1 (5 bases). CDR3 length: 13 amino acids. Germline-derived CDR1 and CDR2 are MNHEY and SMNVEV (reference sequence). With 6 bases removed from V and 4 bases from J, the gap between germline ends came to 12 bases. CDR3 sequence: CASRRARGETQYF. In nucleotides, the CDR3 is TGTGCCAGCAGGAGAGCTAGGGGAGAGACCCAGTACTTC.

V is TRBV7-3 and J is TRBJ1-6; 12 bases are a match to TRBD1. Trimming removed 3 bases from V and 10 bases from J; junction bases left unmatched: 4. Germline loops: CDR1 SGHTA, CDR2 FQGTGA. This CDR3 has 15 residues. CDR3 nucleotide sequence: TGTGCCAGCAGCTTGATGGGACAGGGGGCCTCACCCCTCCACTTT. Translating it yields CASSLMGQGASPLHF.

Notes on this clone: The junction departs from germline at one end; a sequencing error may be responsible. V usage is TRBV27 and J usage is TRBJ1-2, with D possibly being TRBD1 (5 bases). The CDR3 covers 14 residues. The germline V gene encodes CDR1 MNHEY and CDR2 SMNVEV (reference sequence). CDR3 protein: CASSLKEDSLGRIF. CDR3 sequence (DNA): TGTGCCAGCAGTTTAAAGGAAGACAGCCTGGGCAGAATCTTC.

The chain has TRBV9 and TRBJ2-7; 9 nucleotides line up with TRBD2. V lost 0 bases and J lost 2; bases outside the gene matches: 3. Germline CDR1 and CDR2: SGDLS and YYNGEE. The CDR3 covers 15 residues. In DNA, the CDR3 is TGTGCCAGCAGCGTAGGCCTAGCGGGACCCTACGAGCAGTACTTC. Translating it yields CASSVGLAGPYEQYF.

This chain joins TRBV24-1 and TRBJ1-1, with D maybe TRBD1 (5 bases). The germline V and J ends were trimmed by 3 bases and 6 bases, with 10 bases remaining between them. Germline assignment: CDR1 KGHDR and CDR2 SFDVKD. The CDR3 sequence is 13 residues long. CDR3 region: CATSDPGRAEAFF. DNA for the CDR3: TGTGCCACCAGTGATCCAGGGCGCGCTGAAGCTTTCTTT.

The J gene is TRBJ2-7, the V gene TRBV7-3, with D tentatively TRBD2 (7 bases). V lost 5 bases, J lost 7 bases, and 15 bases lay in between. This CDR3 has 13 amino acids. CDR1 is SGHTA and CDR2 is FQGTGA in the germline V gene. CDR3 DNA sequence: TGTGCCAGCAGCCCTAGCGGAGGGGGGGAGCAGTACTTC. Amino acids: CASSPSGGGEQYF.

The chain is built from TRBV6-4 and TRBJ2-1, with 9 bases fitting TRBD1. Looked up from germline, CDR1 is MRHNA and CDR2 is SNTAGT. V was pared by 3 bases and J by 2 bases, with 8 bases of the junction left unmatched. The CDR3 is 17 amino acids. The CDR3 DNA sequence: TGTGCCAGCAGTGAAGTCTTGGGACAGGGTCCCTACAATGAGCAGTTCTTC. It is translated as CASSEVLGQGPYNEQFF.

The chain combines TRBV7-3 with TRBJ2-3; D gene unclear. The CDR3 extends over 15 amino acids. Germline lookup yields CDR1 SGHTA and CDR2 FQGTGA. Trimming took 1 base from V and 1 from J, leaving 9 bases between them. The CDR3 protein is CASSLNSFGTDTQYF. In DNA, the CDR3 is TGTGCCAGCAGCTTAAATAGTTTTGGCACAGATACGCAGTATTTT.

This clone has more than one count but fewer than ten. The chain is built from TRBV7-8 and TRBJ2-3; D is possibly TRBD1 or TRBD2 (6 bases each). Germline V gives CDR1 SGHVS, CDR2 FQNEAQ. The CDR3 consists of 14 residues. Trimming removed 5 bases at V and 6 bases at J, with 15 bases between. This CDR3 reads CASSRGPRADTQYF. CDR3 DNA: TGTGCCAGCAGCCGGGGGCCGCGCGCGGATACGCAGTATTTT.

In its sample, this clone ranks as medium-sized. This chain joins TRBV7-9 and TRBJ1-4, with D perhaps TRBD1 (6 bases). CDR3 length: 16 amino acids. The germline CDR1 and CDR2 sequences are SEHNR and FQNEAQ (reference sequence). The V gene lost 0 bases and the J gene lost 5 bases, with 13 bases spanning the gap. For the CDR3, the DNA is TGTGCCAGCAGCTTAGCGTTACAGGGTTTGAATGAAAAACTGTTTTTT. Amino acids: CASSLALQGLNEKLFF.

V and J are TRBV5-1 and TRBJ2-7; the D gene is possibly TRBD1 (6 bases). Germline loops: CDR1 SGHRS, CDR2 YFSETQ. The CDR3 has 14 amino acids. The V end was cut by 0 bases, the J end by 5 bases, with 12 bases between. CDR3 sequence: CASSLGSRDNEQYF. The CDR3 bases are TGCGCCAGCAGCTTGGGTTCCCGGGACAACGAGCAGTACTTC.

The CDR3 DNA is TGTGCCAGCAGCGCTTCTGGGGGGGCGGGAGGTTGGAATGAGCAGTTCTTC. Residues: CASSASGGAGGWNEQFF. The rearrangement joins TRBV6-4 to TRBJ2-1; 8 positions agree with TRBD2. Germline CDR1 reads MRHNA; CDR2 reads SNTAGT. Losses at the gene ends were 6 bases for V and 7 bases for J; bases not matched to a gene: 17. CDR3 length: 17 amino acids.

CDR3 amino acids: CASSYGARGSEAFF. In DNA, the CDR3 is TGTGCCAGCAGTTACGGCGCCAGGGGCTCTGAAGCTTTCTTT. V and J are TRBV6-5 and TRBJ1-1; a possible D gene is TRBD1 (6 bases). Between the trimmed V and J ends, which lost 2 bases and 6 bases, there was a span of 13 bases. This CDR3 has 14 amino acids. CDR1 and CDR2 (germline): MNHEY, SVGAGI.

V usage is TRBV14 and J usage is TRBJ1-1; D is possibly TRBD1 (5 bases). Germline CDR1 and CDR2: SGHDN and FVKESK. Deletions cut 4 bases from V and 0 bases from J, with 6 bases between. CDR3 length equals 13 residues. The CDR3, as DNA: TGTGCCAGCAGCCCGGGGGTGAACACTGAAGCTTTCTTT. Protein: CASSPGVNTEAFF.

The V call is TRBV7-3, the J call TRBJ2-3; 11 positions agree with TRBD2. Trimming took 5 bases from V and 3 from J; bases not matched to a gene: 7. Germline V CDR1 and CDR2: SGHTA, FQGTGA. The CDR3 totals 16 residues. CDR3 in DNA: TGTGCCAGCAGCCTTGGACTAGCGGGCCGGACAGATACGCAGTATTTT. This encodes CASSLGLAGRTDTQYF.

This rearrangement joins TRBV7-9 to TRBJ2-5; maybe TRBD2 (5 bases). The germline V gene has CDR1 SEHNR and CDR2 FQNEAQ (reference sequence). The CDR3 sequence is 13 residues long. V was cut by 7 bases and J by 4 bases, with 13 bases left in between. The CDR3 loop reads CASKTNPSETQYF. The CDR3 DNA follows: TGTGCCAGCAAGACTAATCCTTCAGAGACCCAGTACTTC. Combining the CDR3 with reference TRBV7-9 and TRBJ2-5 gives the whole variable domain DTGVSQNPRHKITKRGQNVTFRCDPISEHNRLYWYRQTLGQGPEFLTYFQNEAQLEKSRLLSDRFSAERPKGSFSTLEIQRTEQGDSAMYLCASKTNPSETQYFGPGTRLLVL.

This rearrangement joins TRBV27 to TRBJ1-2; TRBD1 agrees at 7 bases. The germline V gene encodes CDR1 MNHEY and CDR2 SMNVEV (reference sequence). V lost 6 bases and J lost 3; bases outside the gene matches: 4. This CDR3 has 13 amino acids. CDR3 bases: TGTGCCAGCAGGCCGGGACAGCACTATGGCTACACCTTC. Translating gives CASRPGQHYGYTF.

The table lists this clone with a count of one. The chain has TRBV20-1 and TRBJ1-1; 7 bases align to TRBD1. The germline gives CDR1 DFQATT, CDR2 SNEGSKA (reference sequence). Trimming cost V 3 bases and J 5 bases; bases outside gene matches: 3. The CDR3 is made up of 12 amino acids. The CDR3 coding sequence is TGCAGTGCTAGTAAGGGGGCAACTGAAGCTTTCTTT. Translated, it gives CSASKGATEAFF.

This chain links TRBV10-2 with TRBJ2-1; 9 bases match TRBD1. The CDR3 sequence is 13 residues long. V shed 7 bases and J 10 bases; nucleotides not matched to a gene: 8. CDR1 and CDR2 (germline): WSHSY, SAAADI. The DNA for the CDR3 is TGCGCCAGCAACCGACAGGGGGTAGCGGAGCAGTTCTTC. Amino acid sequence: CASNRQGVAEQFF.

The chain couples TRBV18 to TRBJ2-2, with unresolved D. Germline values: CDR1 KGHSH, CDR2 LQKENI. CDR3 length equals 15 residues. V was trimmed by 4 bases and J by 0 bases, leaving 9 bases between them. The CDR3 sequence: CASSLSPPNTGELFF. The CDR3, as DNA: TGTGCCAGCTCACTAAGCCCACCGAACACCGGGGAGCTGTTTTTT.

This chain uses TRBV11-3 with TRBJ2-2; D uncertain. Germline assignment: CDR1 SGHNT and CDR2 YENEEA. This CDR3 region has 11 residues. V was shortened by 4 bases and J by 5 bases, with 2 bases between the two germline ends. The DNA for the CDR3 is TGTGCCAGCAGCTCAACCGGGGAGCTGTTTTTT. It yields the protein CASSSTGELFF.